The 16 T cell receptor beta chains in this list originate from one sample, sequenced in a study of blood T cells in healthy people across ages (dated by TCRdb to the mid-2010s). Preparation of the library involved 5' RACE. Sequencing instrument: Illumina HiSeq 2500. A second PCR of about 7 to 12 cycles was run with a J-beta primer mix and a sample-barcoded 5' primer. Using fastp trimming at Q25 and MiXCR clonotype assembly, TCRdb reanalyzed the public sequencing data and kept in-frame beta chains. Here each entry gathers all rows of one CDR3 protein and keeps the most common genes and DNA. Within this sample are 720,000 or so distinct CDR3 sequences, with less than 45% of them counted one time only. Around 30% of the sample rests with the top ten. Sequencing input: blood. The source of these receptors is a man older than 75 in good health.

There are a few counts of this clonotype. CDR3 sequence reads: CASSSPTGASLLNEQFF. CDR3 sequence (DNA): TGTGCCAGCAGCTCCCCGACCGGGGCTAGCCTTCTCAATGAGCAGTTCTTC. This chain joins TRBV9 and TRBJ2-1, with D possibly being TRBD1 or TRBD2 (5 bases each). Looked up from germline, CDR1 is SGDLS and CDR2 is YYNGEE. The CDR3 is 17 amino acids. Trimming cost V 4 bases and J 6 bases, with 23 bases left between them.

This clonotype appeared a few times. This sequence joins TRBV5-1 and TRBJ2-3; 10 positions match TRBD2. J lost 6 bases, V lost 2 bases, and 6 bases had no gene match. The CDR3 is 15 residues long. CDR1 SGHRS and CDR2 YFSETQ come from the germline V gene. The CDR3 is CASSFPGTSEDTQYF. DNA of the CDR3: TGCGCCAGCAGCTTTCCCGGGACTAGCGAGGATACGCAGTATTTT.

The sample holds many counts of this clonotype. The chain joins TRBV12-3 or TRBV12-4 to TRBJ2-5, with a possible D match to TRBD1 (6 bases). The CDR3 is 14 residues long. The ends were cut back, 7 bases at V and 4 bases at J, with 16 bases in the middle. CDR3 amino acids: CASNAGVISETQYF. DNA for the CDR3: TGTGCCAGCAATGCAGGGGTTATCTCAGAGACCCAGTACTTC.

This sequence joins TRBV4-2 and TRBJ1-2; D might be TRBD1 (6 bases). The V gene's germline CDR1 is LGHNA and CDR2 YNFKEQ. The CDR3 spans 16 residues. Trimming removed 0 bases from V and 2 bases from J, with 13 bases in between. The CDR3 coding sequence is TGTGCCAGCAGCCAAGATCCAGGGGCGTGGAACTATGGCTACACCTTC. The encoded protein is CASSQDPGAWNYGYTF.

The rearrangement links TRBV15 to TRBJ1-6; perhaps TRBD1 as D (5 bases). Germline CDR1 LNHNV, CDR2 YYDKDF (reference sequence). The CDR3 is 17 residues long. Trimming pared 0 bases from V and 0 bases from J, leaving 9 bases between. The CDR3 DNA reads as TGTGCCACCAGCAGAGATCGGGGGAGCTCCTATAATTCACCCCTCCACTTT. Translating gives CATSRDRGSSYNSPLHF.

This clonotype was detected ten times or more. J is TRBJ2-5 and V is TRBV2; D is possibly TRBD2 (6 bases). V was clipped by 8 bases and J by 2 bases, with 15 bases between them. Per germline, CDR1 SNHLY and CDR2 FYNNEI. This CDR3 has 14 amino acids. In DNA form, the CDR3 reads TGTGCCAGCTCCTACGACGGAGGGCAAGAGACCCAGTACTTC. Translated, it gives CASSYDGGQETQYF.

The chain carries TRBV6-1 and TRBJ2-1; TRBD1 is a possible D gene (5 bases). Near its end, the DNA agrees better with TRBJ2-7, so the J call may be wrong. Germline CDR1 reads MNHNS; CDR2 reads SASEGT. The CDR3 covers 16 residues. The CDR3 loop reads CASSEGLDTSYNEQYF. CDR3 nucleotide sequence: TGTGCCAGCAGTGAAGGACTGGACACGTCCTACAATGAGCAGTACTTC.

The sample holds many counts of this clonotype. This chain connects TRBV6-2 or TRBV6-3 to TRBJ2-7; D possibly corresponds to TRBD1 (7 bases). The CDR3 is 13 amino acids. Trimming stripped 10 bases from V and 3 bases from J, with 16 bases between. The germline CDR1 and CDR2 sequences are MNHEY and SVGEGT. The CDR3 sequence: CAINGGGLYEQYF. As DNA, the CDR3 is TGTGCCATCAACGGAGGGGGCCTCTACGAGCAGTACTTC.

This clonotype was recorded many times. The genes are TRBV29-1 and TRBJ2-7, with 7 bases that match TRBD1. Trimming cost V 7 bases and J 4 bases; bases outside gene matches: 7. Germline V gene lookup returns CDR1 SQVTM and CDR2 ANQGSEA. The CDR3 covers 12 residues. DNA of the CDR3: TGCAGCGCTCGACAGGGAAGGTACGAGCAGTACTTC. The encoded protein is CSARQGRYEQYF.

This chain connects TRBV7-2 to TRBJ2-7, with TRBD2 matching over 9 bases. CDR3 length: 16 residues. The germline V gene encodes CDR1 SGHTA and CDR2 FQGNSA. V was pared by 2 bases and J by 0 bases, with 5 bases of the junction left unmatched. CDR3 protein: CASSLRVAGASYEQYF. The DNA for the CDR3 is TGTGCCAGCAGCTTAAGAGTAGCGGGAGCCTCCTACGAGCAGTACTTC.

For this clonotype: A much larger clone lies one base from this, so it may be a read error. The J gene is TRBJ2-7, the V gene TRBV15, with D hard to call. From germline, CDR1 is LNHNV and CDR2 YYDKDF (reference sequence). The CDR3 sequence is 13 residues long. The germline V and J ends were trimmed by 0 bases and 5 bases, with 8 bases remaining between them. CDR3 bases: TGTGCCACCAGCAGAGATCGTGGGGACGAGCAGTACTTC. Its protein is CATSRDRGDEQYF.

This clonotype turned up a few times. The rearrangement joins TRBV7-9 to TRBJ2-7; 7 bases line up with TRBD1. V dropped 5 bases and J dropped 4; count of bases not matched to a gene: 8. CDR3 length: 14 residues. Germline V gene lookup returns CDR1 SEHNR and CDR2 FQNEAQ (reference sequence). The CDR3, as DNA: TGTGCCAGCAGCGTACAGGGGAGCGGATACGAGCAGTACTTC. Translation gives CASSVQGSGYEQYF.

The CDR3 region has the DNA TGCGCCAGCAGCCAGGGGTCAGATTACAATGAGCAGTTCTTC. Translation: CASSQGSDYNEQFF. The V and J genes are TRBV4-1 and TRBJ2-1; D not certain. This CDR3 has 14 amino acids. Germline-derived CDR1 and CDR2 are MGHRA and YSYEKL. V was pared by 3 bases and J by 4 bases, with 10 bases between.

The V call is TRBV7-2, the J call TRBJ2-5, with TRBD2 matching 12 bases. Germline trimming cut 0 bases from V and 9 bases from J; bases unmatched to any gene: 2. This CDR3 is built from 14 residues. Germline V CDR1 and CDR2: SGHTA, FQGNSA. This CDR3 is CASSLASSGGAQYF. The CDR3 region has the DNA TGTGCCAGCAGCTTAGCCTCTAGCGGGGGGGCCCAGTACTTC.

This clonotype appeared once. The chain is built from TRBV7-9 and TRBJ2-7; 9 nucleotides match TRBD1. The J segment lost 2 bases and the V segment lost 4 bases, leaving 6 bases of the junction unmatched. The CDR3 covers 15 residues. CDR1 and CDR2 from the germline V gene are SEHNR and FQNEAQ (reference sequence). CDR3 nucleotide sequence: TGTGCCAGCAGCTCCCCAGGGACAGGGCCCTACGAGCAGTACTTC. It yields the protein CASSSPGTGPYEQYF.

Only a few counts were recorded for this clonotype. The CDR3 bases are TGCAGTGCTTATGGGGACTCACAAGAGACCCAGTACTTC. Translated: CSAYGDSQETQYF. The chain combines TRBV20-1 with TRBJ2-5; weak D call: TRBD2 (6 bases). The germline CDR1 and CDR2 sequences are DFQATT and SNEGSKA (reference sequence). Between the trimmed V and J ends, which lost 5 bases and 2 bases, there was a span of 12 bases. The length of the CDR3 is 13 residues.